These 17 T cell receptor beta chains share one sample of origin, sequenced in a study of post-analysis software for immune sequencing data. Carried by the TCR beta cDNA libraries were unique molecular identifiers. TCRdb fed the PCR reads into MiXCR, producing one record per CDR3 protein. Counted here are 800,000 to 950,000 distinct CDR3 sequences, around 53% occurring once; the ten biggest clones make up 4.6%. General observations from the study: Included in a set of 5 or 6 TRBV segments more frequent in patients than controls were TRBV5-6, TRBV5-1 and TRBV20-1.

Antigen specificity for these receptors is unknown. The material sequenced was blood. These receptors came from a girl between 5 and 17 years old with multiple sclerosis.

This chain uses TRBV14 with TRBJ2-1; tentatively, D is TRBD1 (6 bases). The CDR3 contains 16 residues. In germline, CDR1 is SGHDN, CDR2 FVKESK. V dropped 3 bases and J dropped 4 bases, with 16 bases sitting between them. CDR3 in DNA: TGTGCCAGCAGCCACTCGGACAGAGGGGTATACAATGAGCAGTTCTTC. As protein: CASSHSDRGVYNEQFF.

This clonotype was seen only a few times. This chain joins TRBV28 and TRBJ1-2; D remains ambiguous. Per the germline V gene, CDR1 is MDHEN and CDR2 is SYDVKM. The V end lost 1 base, the J end lost 2 bases, and 8 bases lay between the germline ends. The CDR3 is 14 amino acids. DNA of the CDR3: TGTGCCAGCAGTTTATCGTGGCAGAACTATGGCTACACCTTC. This codes for CASSLSWQNYGYTF.

The J gene is TRBJ2-1, the V gene TRBV29-1; 12 nucleotides align to TRBD2. The CDR3 length is 13 residues. The junction had 4 bases not matched to a gene; V was cut back by 4 bases and J by 9 bases. Germline CDR1 SQVTM, CDR2 ANQGSEA. This chain's CDR3 is CSVGLAGVVEQFF. CDR3 sequence (DNA): TGCAGCGTTGGACTAGCGGGAGTAGTTGAGCAGTTCTTC.

This chain joins TRBV12-3 or TRBV12-4 and TRBJ1-5; a possible D gene is TRBD1 (6 bases). CDR3 size: 17 residues. Trimming stripped 4 bases from V and 2 bases from J, with 18 bases between. CDR3 in DNA: TGTGCCAGCAGTTCCAATCGCAGGGGATCAGGCAATCAGCCCCAGCATTTT. Protein: CASSSNRRGSGNQPQHF.

The genes are TRBV5-5 and TRBJ2-4; 10 nucleotides align to TRBD1. Near its end, the DNA agrees better with TRBJ2-7, so the J call may be wrong. The CDR3 spans 16 residues. Germline V gives CDR1 SGHKS, CDR2 YYEKEE (reference sequence). The CDR3 DNA follows: TGTGCCAGCAGCCTCCGGGGACAGGGGAGTGTCGGCGAGCAGTACTTC. Its protein is CASSLRGQGSVGEQYF.

This clonotype was seen a few times. The chain combines TRBV20-1 with TRBJ2-1, with 11 bases identical to TRBD2. This CDR3 region has 16 residues. CDR1 is DFQATT and CDR2 is SNEGSKA in the germline V gene (reference sequence). V shed 6 bases, J shed 3 bases, and the junction held 10 bases outside the gene matches. CDR3 residues: CSATPGLADNYNEQFF. DNA for the CDR3: TGCAGTGCCACTCCGGGACTAGCGGATAACTACAATGAGCAGTTCTTC.

The chain carries TRBV7-3 and TRBJ2-1, with TRBD2 identical over 8 bases. With 5 bases clipped from V and 4 bases from J, the junction kept 16 bases outside the gene matches. Germline CDR1 is SGHTA and CDR2 is FQGTGA. This CDR3 spans 18 amino acids. CDR3 protein: CASSPKGLAGKPYNEQFF. Here the CDR3 DNA reads TGTGCCAGCAGCCCCAAAGGGTTAGCGGGGAAACCATACAATGAGCAGTTCTTC.

J is TRBJ2-3 and V is TRBV7-3; 7 nucleotides line up with TRBD2. J lost 6 bases, V lost 1 base, and 1 base had no gene match. Germline CDR1 SGHTA, CDR2 FQGTGA. This CDR3 contains 13 residues. The CDR3 bases are TGTGCCAGCAGCTTAAGGACTAGTGATACGCAGTATTTT. Protein product: CASSLRTSDTQYF.

The chain links TRBV7-6 to TRBJ1-4, with 11 positions matching TRBD1. The CDR3 sequence is 15 residues long. V shed 5 bases and J 8 bases; nucleotides not matched to a gene: 7. CDR1 SGHVS and CDR2 FNYEAQ come from the germline V gene. CDR3 bases: TGTGCCAGCAGCCGGTCCGGGACAGGGGGGGAAAAACTGTTTTTT. It translates to CASSRSGTGGEKLFF.

The rearrangement uses TRBV20-1 and TRBJ2-1; 7 bases match TRBD2. Trimming at V came to 3 bases and at J to 4 bases, leaving 6 bases not matched to a gene. Per the germline V gene, CDR1 is DFQATT and CDR2 is SNEGSKA (reference sequence). The CDR3 consists of 14 residues. In DNA, the CDR3 is TGCAGTGCTAGCTGGGAGGGCCAGTACAATGAGCAGTTCTTC. Translating gives CSASWEGQYNEQFF.

This clonotype was seen a few times. This chain connects TRBV5-5 to TRBJ2-7; 10 bases agree with TRBD2. The junction had 7 bases not matched to a gene; V was cut back by 4 bases and J by 3 bases. Germline lookup yields CDR1 SGHKS and CDR2 YYEKEE (reference sequence). The CDR3 extends over 15 amino acids. The CDR3 nucleotides are TGTGCCAGCAGCGGGGGACTAGCGAATGGCTACGAGCAGTACTTC. The encoded protein is CASSGGLANGYEQYF.

This clonotype was seen a few times. CDR3 loop: CASSPAGGERFFSDGYTF. The DNA of the CDR3 is TGCGCCAGCAGCCCGGCAGGAGGGGAGAGGTTTTTTTCGGATGGCTACACCTTC. The V call is TRBV4-1, the J call TRBJ1-2; D is perhaps TRBD1 (5 bases). The CDR3 totals 18 residues. Trimming cost V 4 bases and J 6 bases, with 27 bases left between them. Germline V gene sequence: CDR1 MGHRA, CDR2 YSYEKL.

The rearrangement links TRBV20-1 to TRBJ2-3; tentatively, D is TRBD2 (7 bases). CDR1 is DFQATT and CDR2 is SNEGSKA in the germline V gene (reference sequence). The length of the CDR3 is 14 residues. V was trimmed by 1 base and J by 1 base, leaving 9 bases between them. CDR3 sequence (DNA): TGCAGTGCTAGAGTGCGGGGGCGCACAGATACGCAGTATTTT. Amino acids: CSARVRGRTDTQYF.

The gene calls are TRBV7-9 and TRBJ2-3, with a weak D call TRBD2 (5 bases). The V and J ends lost 0 bases and 5 bases respectively, with 12 bases between them. This CDR3 spans 15 amino acids. From germline, CDR1 is SEHNR and CDR2 FQNEAQ (reference sequence). This CDR3 is CASSLARPRGDTQYF. CDR3 in DNA: TGTGCCAGCAGCTTAGCCAGGCCCCGGGGAGATACGCAGTATTTT.

The V call is TRBV2, the J call TRBJ2-3, with unresolved D. This CDR3 is 14 amino acids long. Trimming stripped 3 bases from V and 1 base from J, with 8 bases between. The V gene's germline CDR1 is SNHLY and CDR2 FYNNEI. This CDR3 reads CASSDRLGTDTQYF. For the CDR3, the DNA is TGTGCCAGCAGTGACAGATTAGGCACAGATACGCAGTATTTT.

This clonotype was detected only a few times. This chain uses TRBV5-1 with TRBJ2-7; D ambiguous. Germline CDR1 and CDR2: SGHRS and YFSETQ. V dropped 5 bases and J dropped 3 bases, with 9 bases sitting between them. The CDR3 sequence is 12 residues long. The CDR3 spells CASRYDGYEQYF. Written as DNA, the CDR3 is TGCGCCAGCAGATACGACGGCTACGAGCAGTACTTC.

The chain combines TRBV29-1 with TRBJ2-7, with D possibly matching TRBD2 (5 bases). The CDR3 runs 15 residues. V lost 4 bases and J 3 bases, leaving 19 bases between the germline ends. Germline V gives CDR1 SQVTM, CDR2 ANQGSEA. CDR3 amino acids: CSVVWRRSPDYEQYF. Here the CDR3 DNA reads TGCAGCGTTGTTTGGCGGAGGAGCCCGGACTACGAGCAGTACTTC.